This paragraph covers one T cell receptor beta chain sequence. Antigen specificity is unknown. Time point specified: persistent/refractory GD, antithyroid drugs over 5 years with positive TRAb. The TCR library was made from RNA that had been extracted from PBMCs in TRIzol. The entry originates in a study of regulatory T cells in long-lasting Graves disease. Study outcomes and limitations: Accuracy could have been hurt by small sample size. Persistent Graves' cases showed lower TCR diversity than newly diagnosed cases.

For TCR beta, libraries came from iRepertoire HTBI primers and Arm-PCR of CDR3 regions. TCRdb reanalysed the multiplex PCR reads using MiXCR and keeps one entry per CDR3 protein. Found here are 350,000 to 500,000 distinct CDR3 sequences, about 21% of them singletons; the top ten hold around an eighth. The receptor was isolated from a female donor with Graves disease. Specimen: peripheral blood mononuclear cells (PBMCs), collected when the disease was refractory, from a patient treated with antithyroid drugs.

In nucleotides, the CDR3 is TGTGCCAGCTCACCAAATCAAGGATTTGAAGAGACCCAGTACTTC. This translates into CASSPNQGFEETQYF. The genes are TRBV18 and TRBJ2-5; D remains unclear. The CDR3 sequence is 15 residues long. Trimming took 2 bases from V and 3 from J, leaving 13 bases between them. Germline V gene sequence: CDR1 KGHSH, CDR2 LQKENI.